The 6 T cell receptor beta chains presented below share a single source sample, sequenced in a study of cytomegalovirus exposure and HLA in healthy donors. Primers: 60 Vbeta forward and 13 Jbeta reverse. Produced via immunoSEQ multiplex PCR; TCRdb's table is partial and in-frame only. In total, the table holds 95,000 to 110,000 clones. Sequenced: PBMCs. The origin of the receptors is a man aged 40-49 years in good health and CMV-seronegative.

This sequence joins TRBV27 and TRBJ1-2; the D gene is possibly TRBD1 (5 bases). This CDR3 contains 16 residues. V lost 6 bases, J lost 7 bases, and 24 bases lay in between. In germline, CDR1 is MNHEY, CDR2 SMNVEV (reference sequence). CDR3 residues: CASRKNRGRNGGGYTF. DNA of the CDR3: TGTGCCAGCAGAAAGAACCGGGGCCGCAACGGGGGTGGCTACACCTTC.

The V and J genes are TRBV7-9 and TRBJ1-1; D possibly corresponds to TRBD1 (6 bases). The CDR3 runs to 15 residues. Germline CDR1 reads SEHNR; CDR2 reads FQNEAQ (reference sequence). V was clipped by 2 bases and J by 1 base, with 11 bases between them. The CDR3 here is CASSLIRGPNTEAFF. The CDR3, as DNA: TGTGCCAGCAGCTTAATCAGGGGCCCGAACACTGAAGCTTTCTTT.

The CDR3 nucleotides are TGTGCCAGCAGCTTCCAGGTTTCGTCCTACGAGCAGTACTTC. Its protein product is CASSFQVSSYEQYF. V usage is TRBV5-6 and J usage is TRBJ2-7; the D is unclear. The CDR3 contains 14 residues. Looked up from germline, CDR1 is SGHDT and CDR2 is YYEEEE. The germline V and J ends were trimmed by 2 bases and 1 base, with 10 bases remaining between them.

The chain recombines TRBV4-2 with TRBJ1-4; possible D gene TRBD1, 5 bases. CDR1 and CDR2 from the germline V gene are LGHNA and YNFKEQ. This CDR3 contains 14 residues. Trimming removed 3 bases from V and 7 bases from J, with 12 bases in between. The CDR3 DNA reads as TGTGCCAGCAGCCAGGGGGGAGTGGGTGAAAAACTGTTTTTT. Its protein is CASSQGGVGEKLFF.

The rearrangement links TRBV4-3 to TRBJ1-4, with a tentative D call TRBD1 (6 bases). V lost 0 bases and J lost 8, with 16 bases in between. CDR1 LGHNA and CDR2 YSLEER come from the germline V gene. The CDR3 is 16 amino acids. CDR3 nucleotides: TGCGCCAGCAGCCAAGATCCGCAGGGGCGCGGAGAAAAACTGTTTTTT. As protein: CASSQDPQGRGEKLFF.

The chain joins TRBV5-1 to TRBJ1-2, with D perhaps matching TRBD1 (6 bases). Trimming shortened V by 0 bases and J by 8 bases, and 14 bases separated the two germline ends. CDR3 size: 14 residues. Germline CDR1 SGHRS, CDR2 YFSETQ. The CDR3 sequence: CASSLARQVSGYTF. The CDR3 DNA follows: TGCGCCAGCAGCTTGGCCCGACAGGTCTCCGGCTACACCTTC.